These T cell receptor beta chains were read from a single sample in a study of T cell responses to AZD1222 COVID-19 vaccine. Method: immunoSEQ multiplex PCR; TCRdb's copy keeps in-frame clones and lacks some. The sample shows some 100,000 clones, about 88% of them seen only once. The sample here was peripheral blood, taken on day 0 of AZD1222 vaccination. The source of these receptors is an adult in good health. Both conserved end residues are part of each CDR3. The D gene is left open where the match is weak. Where a row states a size, it is once, few, many or the class of an expanded clone; other rows omit it.

d_call j_call v_call clone_size cdr3_aa cdr3_nt
NA TRBJ1-6 TRBV6-2/TRBV6-3 NA CASSLKVSPLHF TGTGCCAGCAGTTTGAAAGTTTCACCCCTCCACTTT
NA TRBJ1-5 TRBV6-6 once CASSYSGGPQHF TGTGCCAGCAGTTACTCAGGGGGGCCCCAGCATTTT
TRBD1 TRBJ2-7 TRBV25-1 NA CASSGRQGARDEQYF TGTGCCAGCAGTGGCCGACAGGGGGCTCGAGACGAGCAGTACTTC
NA TRBJ2-2 TRBV24-1 once CATSDFRDTGELFF TGTGCCACCAGTGATTTTCGGGATACCGGGGAGCTGTTTTTT
TRBD2 TRBJ2-1 TRBV29-1 NA CSVEGLAGDIEQFF TGCAGCGTTGAAGGACTAGCGGGAGATATTGAGCAGTTCTTC
NA TRBJ1-2 TRBV30 NA CAWSVSPQGDHYGYTF TGTGCCTGGAGTGTATCCCCGCAGGGTGATCACTATGGCTACACCTTC
TRBD2 TRBJ2-3 TRBV28 NA CASSFSGRAGTDTQYF TGTGCCAGCAGTTTTAGCGGGAGGGCCGGCACAGATACGCAGTATTTT
TRBD1 TRBJ2-2 TRBV24-1 NA CATMAGGNTGELFF TGTGCCACCATGGCAGGGGGGAACACCGGGGAGCTGTTTTTT
NA TRBJ2-1 TRBV7-3 once CASSLRGGSYNEQFF TGTGCCAGCAGCTTACGGGGTGGGTCCTACAATGAGCAGTTCTTC
NA TRBJ1-5 TRBV7-2 NA CASSGNPGAQHF TGTGCCAGCAGCGGGAACCCCGGGGCCCAGCATTTT
NA TRBJ2-7 TRBV18 NA CASSPRQGVYEQYF TGTGCCAGCTCACCACGGCAGGGCGTGTACGAGCAGTACTTC
NA TRBJ1-6 TRBV6-5 NA CASSYGGGRKNSPLHF TGTGCCAGCAGTTACGGGGGGGGACGGAAGAATTCACCCCTCCACTTT
NA TRBJ2-1 TRBV27 NA CASSSLTPGNEQFF TGTGCCAGCAGTTCGCTGACCCCCGGGAATGAGCAGTTCTTC
TRBD2 TRBJ2-3 TRBV24-1 NA CATSPRGGRATDTQYF TGTGCCACCAGTCCTAGGGGCGGGAGGGCTACAGATACGCAGTATTTT
NA TRBJ2-1 TRBV4-2 NA CASSPKWGDTAYNEQFF TGTGCCAGCAGCCCTAAATGGGGGGACACCGCCTACAATGAGCAGTTCTTC
NA TRBJ2-7 TRBV6-2/TRBV6-3 once CASSYAPPEQYF TGTGCCAGCAGTTACGCCCCACCCGAGCAGTACTTC
NA TRBJ1-3 TRBV28 few CASSSAADLSGNTIYF TGTGCCAGCAGTTCCGCCGCGGACCTCTCTGGAAACACCATATATTTT
TRBD1 TRBJ1-1 TRBV28 NA CASSEDRGANTEAFF TGTGCCAGCAGTGAGGACAGGGGGGCGAACACTGAAGCTTTCTTT
NA TRBJ1-4 TRBV3-1/TRBV3-2 NA CASSPEQGWNEKLFF TGTGCCAGCAGCCCAGAACAGGGATGGAATGAAAAACTGTTTTTT
TRBD1 TRBJ1-2 TRBV27 NA CASSSDRGPGYTF TGTGCCAGCAGTTCGGACAGGGGGCCTGGCTACACCTTC
TRBD1 TRBJ1-4 TRBV24-1 NA CATSDPRQGGGEKLFF TGTGCCACCAGTGATCCCCGACAGGGAGGTGGTGAAAAACTGTTTTTT
NA TRBJ1-4 TRBV11-2 few CASSPAGGERNEKLFF TGTGCCAGCAGCCCCGCTGGAGGGGAGCGTAATGAAAAACTGTTTTTT
TRBD2 TRBJ2-1 TRBV19 NA CASGTSGMNTYNEQFF TGTGCCAGTGGGACTAGCGGGATGAATACCTACAATGAGCAGTTCTTC
NA TRBJ2-5 TRBV4-2 NA CASSQDFKGRLKGRETQYF TGTGCCAGCAGCCAAGATTTTAAGGGCAGGTTGAAGGGTCGAGAGACCCAGTACTTC
NA TRBJ2-5 TRBV2 NA CASSDVTRRQETQYF TGTGCCAGCAGTGATGTGACACGCCGCCAAGAGACCCAGTACTTC
NA TRBJ2-7 TRBV30 NA CAWSGTWGSYEQYF TGTGCCTGGTCCGGGACTTGGGGGTCCTACGAGCAGTACTTC
NA TRBJ2-3 TRBV19 NA CASSPGRSTDTQYF TGTGCCAGTAGCCCCGGACGGAGCACAGATACGCAGTATTTT
NA TRBJ1-5 TRBV2 NA CASSERGGNQPQHF TGTGCCAGCAGTGAGCGAGGGGGCAATCAGCCCCAGCATTTT
NA TRBJ2-5 TRBV5-1 NA CACGAGTQETQYF TGCGCCTGTGGCGCAGGGACTCAAGAGACCCAGTACTTC
NA TRBJ1-3 TRBV19 NA CASSIHTSGNTIYF TGTGCCAGTAGTATCCACACCTCTGGAAACACCATATATTTT
TRBD2 TRBJ2-7 TRBV7-2 NA CASSFPAGTKSSYEQYF TGTGCCAGCAGCTTCCCCGCCGGGACTAAGAGCTCCTACGAGCAGTACTTC
TRBD2 TRBJ2-7 TRBV27 once CASSPKPGGRHYEQYF TGTGCCAGCAGCCCTAAACCGGGCGGGAGACACTACGAGCAGTACTTC
TRBD2 TRBJ2-3 TRBV18 NA CASSPEREPADTQYF TGTGCCAGCTCACCAGAGCGGGAGCCGGCAGATACGCAGTATTTT
NA TRBJ1-1 TRBV7-2 NA CASSSAGVTEAFF TGTGCCAGCAGCTCGGCGGGGGTGACTGAAGCTTTCTTT
TRBD2 TRBJ2-1 TRBV11-2 once CASSLVSSGSNEQFF TGTGCCAGCAGCTTAGTTTCTAGCGGGAGTAATGAGCAGTTCTTC
NA TRBJ2-3 TRBV2 NA CASMRADTQYF TGTGCCAGCATGAGAGCGGATACGCAGTATTTT
NA TRBJ1-5 TRBV24-1 NA CATSDLRANQPQHF TGTGCCACCAGTGACCTCAGGGCCAATCAGCCCCAGCATTTT
TRBD2 TRBJ2-7 TRBV11-1 NA CASSSMGLSYEQYF TGTGCCAGCAGCTCCATGGGACTATCCTACGAGCAGTACTTC
NA TRBJ2-3 TRBV29-1 NA CSGLEGADTQYF TGCAGCGGATTGGAGGGGGCAGATACGCAGTATTTT
NA TRBJ1-3 TRBV9 few CASSVDPIGQGLGNTIYF TGTGCCAGCAGCGTAGACCCCATTGGGCAGGGTCTTGGAAACACCATATATTTT
NA TRBJ1-5 TRBV10-2 NA CASSEQPNQPQHF TGCGCCAGCAGTGAACAGCCAAATCAGCCCCAGCATTTT
NA TRBJ1-3 TRBV4-2 NA CASSRTESSGNTIYF TGTGCCAGCAGTCGAACAGAGAGTTCTGGAAACACCATATATTTT
NA TRBJ2-7 TRBV4-2 NA CATTGGDEQYF TGTGCCACCACGGGTGGGGACGAGCAGTACTTC
NA TRBJ1-5 TRBV7-9 NA CASSLCHTGTCNQPQHF TGTGCCAGCAGCTTATGCCATACGGGGACCTGCAATCAGCCCCAGCATTTT
TRBD2 TRBJ2-1 TRBV18 NA CASSPGLAGDNEQFF TGTGCCAGCTCACCGGGACTAGCGGGTGACAATGAGCAGTTCTTC
NA TRBJ1-6 TRBV11-2 NA CASSAPGGSSYNSPLHF TGTGCCAGCAGCGCACCCGGGGGGAGCTCCTATAATTCACCCCTCCACTTT
NA TRBJ2-7 TRBV29-1 NA CSVESQILYEQYF TGCAGCGTTGAGAGTCAGATACTCTACGAGCAGTACTTC
TRBD1 TRBJ1-2 TRBV29-1 NA CSVEDRGFNYGYTF TGCAGCGTTGAGGACAGGGGGTTTAACTATGGCTACACCTTC
TRBD1 TRBJ2-5 TRBV18 NA CASSHIRDRGGETQYF TGTGCCAGCTCTCACATCCGGGACAGGGGAGGAGAGACCCAGTACTTC
NA TRBJ1-1 TRBV18 NA CASSPSETFAEAFF TGTGCCAGCTCACCAAGTGAAACCTTTGCCGAAGCTTTCTTT